This T cell receptor (beta chain) was recovered during a study of control samples from healthy donors and cancer patients. The CDR3 has 14 amino acids. In germline, CDR1 is MNHEY, CDR2 SVGAGI. The V segment lost 5 bases and the J segment 5 bases; nucleotides outside the gene matches: 8. TCRdb keeps only in-frame clones here, not all; method: immunoSEQ multiplex PCR. The sample has 170,000 or so clones; 94% are singletons. This clonotype was obtained from a woman aged 18-30 years in good health. The sequenced sample consisted of blood. The genes are TRBV6-5 and TRBJ2-7; the match to TRBD2 covers 8 bases. CDR3 DNA: TGTGCCAGCAGTCCCCCCGGGGGGGTTGACGAGCAGTACTTC. Encoded protein: CASSPPGGVDEQYF.